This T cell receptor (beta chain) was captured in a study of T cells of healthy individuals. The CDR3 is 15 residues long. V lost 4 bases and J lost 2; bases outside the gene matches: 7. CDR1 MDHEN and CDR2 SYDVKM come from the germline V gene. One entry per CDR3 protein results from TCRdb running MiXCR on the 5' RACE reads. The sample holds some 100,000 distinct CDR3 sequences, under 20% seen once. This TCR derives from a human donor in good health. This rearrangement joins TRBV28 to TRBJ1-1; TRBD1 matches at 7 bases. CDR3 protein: CASSSLTGTNTEAFF. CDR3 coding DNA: TGTGCCAGCAGTTCCCTGACAGGGACAAACACTGAAGCTTTCTTT.